The 20 T cell receptor beta chains in this list originate from one sample, sequenced in a study of technical replicates of blood from several donors. Sequencing used immunoSEQ multiplex PCR; TCRdb keeps in-frame clones, though not all of them. The sample contains 72,000 or so clones, about 90% of which appear only once. The sample was T cells isolated from PBMCs. All receptors derive from a human donor in good health.

The chain couples TRBV15 to TRBJ2-2, with TRBD1 as a possible D gene (5 bases). With 0 bases removed from V and 4 bases from J, the gap between germline ends came to 12 bases. The CDR3 totals 16 residues. CDR1 and CDR2 (germline): LNHNV, YYDKDF (reference sequence). The CDR3 loop reads CATSRDRPRVTGELFF. The CDR3 bases are TGTGCCACCAGCAGAGATCGCCCCAGGGTCACCGGGGAGCTGTTTTTT.

The chain has TRBV28 and TRBJ2-7; perhaps TRBD2 as D (6 bases). Germline-derived CDR1 and CDR2 are MDHEN and SYDVKM. Trimming stripped 7 bases from V and 3 bases from J, with 13 bases between. This CDR3 has 13 residues. CDR3 protein: CASTEEGFYEQYF. Written as DNA, the CDR3 is TGTGCCAGCACAGAGGAGGGTTTCTACGAGCAGTACTTC.

The chain links TRBV11-2 to TRBJ2-1; 11 bases match TRBD2. Germline CDR1 and CDR2: SGHAT and FQNNGV. The J segment lost 7 bases and the V segment lost 5 bases, leaving 10 bases of the junction unmatched. This CDR3 comprises 16 residues. The CDR3 here is CASSPATSGSSNEQFF. CDR3 coding DNA: TGTGCCAGCAGCCCGGCAACTAGCGGGAGCTCTAATGAGCAGTTCTTC. The full variable domain, its missing parts supplied by reference TRBV11-2 and TRBJ2-1, is EAGVAQSPRYKIIEKRQSVAFWCNPISGHATLYWYQQILGQGPKLLIQFQNNGVVDDSQLPKDRFSAERLKGVDSTLKIQPAKLEDSAVYLCASSPATSGSSNEQFFGPGTRLTVL.

This chain uses TRBV27 with TRBJ1-2; D ambiguous. CDR3 length: 15 residues. Deletions cut 0 bases from V and 6 bases from J, with 14 bases between. In germline, CDR1 is MNHEY, CDR2 SMNVEV (reference sequence). The CDR3 protein is CASSLSISRGDGYTF. The CDR3 DNA is TGTGCCAGCAGTTTATCGATCTCCCGGGGAGATGGCTACACCTTC.

The chain has TRBV6-5 and TRBJ2-7, with 7 bases aligning to TRBD1. Germline V CDR1 and CDR2: MNHEY, SVGAGI. This CDR3 has 13 amino acids. With V trimmed by 8 bases and J by 4 bases, 8 bases remained unmatched. Here the CDR3 DNA reads TGTGCCAGCCGAGGGACAGAAGTATACGAGCAGTACTTC. It encodes CASRGTEVYEQYF.

This chain joins TRBV7-9 and TRBJ2-1, with 11 bases fitting TRBD1. The CDR3 sequence is 17 residues long. The V and J ends lost 5 bases and 4 bases, in that order; junction bases with no gene match: 10. Germline CDR1 SEHNR, CDR2 FQNEAQ (reference sequence). CDR3 loop: CASSPRGTGGRYNEQFF. The CDR3 region has the DNA TGTGCCAGCAGCCCTCGCGGGACAGGGGGTAGGTACAATGAGCAGTTCTTC.

The V gene is TRBV19, the J gene TRBJ2-7; 8 nucleotides align to TRBD1. CDR1 LNHDA and CDR2 SQIVND come from the germline V gene (reference sequence). This CDR3 has 14 amino acids. V shed 4 bases and J 2 bases; nucleotides not matched to a gene: 4. CDR3 residues: CASSRDRLPYEQYF. The CDR3, as DNA: TGTGCCAGTAGTAGGGACAGGCTACCCTACGAGCAGTACTTC.

This clone was counted only a few times. The chain employs TRBV9 and TRBJ2-2, with D perhaps matching TRBD1 (8 bases). This CDR3 comprises 17 residues. With 2 bases removed from V and 5 bases from J, the gap between germline ends came to 19 bases. In germline, CDR1 is SGDLS, CDR2 YYNGEE. The CDR3 sequence is CASSVWEGQEVTGELFF. CDR3 in DNA: TGTGCCAGCAGCGTCTGGGAGGGACAGGAGGTTACCGGGGAGCTGTTTTTT.

The rearrangement joins TRBV7-6 to TRBJ2-2; 11 positions agree with TRBD2. The V segment lost 2 bases and the J segment 7 bases; nucleotides outside the gene matches: 3. Germline lookup yields CDR1 SGHVS and CDR2 FNYEAQ. This CDR3 has 15 amino acids. The CDR3 sequence: CASSLSSGRYGELFF. CDR3 sequence (DNA): TGTGCCAGCAGCTTATCTAGCGGGAGGTACGGGGAGCTGTTTTTT.

V gene TRBV1 combines with J gene TRBJ2-1; whether TRBD2, the table's D call, matches the DNA was not checked. TRBV1 is a known pseudogene. This CDR3 contains 16 residues. This CDR3 is CTSSQQAGGPKNEQFF. CDR3 in DNA: TGCACCAGCAGCCAACAAGCGGGAGGGCCGAAAAATGAGCAGTTCTTC.

This rearrangement joins TRBV29-1 to TRBJ2-7; 8 bases match TRBD2. The CDR3 totals 16 residues. CDR1 SQVTM and CDR2 ANQGSEA come from the germline V gene. V trimming: 1 base; J trimming: 2 bases; junction bases outside the gene matches: 10. Here the CDR3 reads CSVEGWLAGSTYEQYF. The CDR3 nucleotides read TGCAGCGTTGAAGGCTGGCTAGCGGGTTCTACCTACGAGCAGTACTTC.

The chain links TRBV28 to TRBJ2-2; D remains ambiguous. CDR1 and CDR2 from the germline V gene are MDHEN and SYDVKM. The CDR3 length is 13 residues. Deletions cut 4 bases from V and 0 bases from J, with 3 bases between. The CDR3 nucleotides read TGTGCCAGCAGTTCTACGAACACCGGGGAGCTGTTTTTT. Translated: CASSSTNTGELFF.

The chain joins TRBV7-9 to TRBJ1-5; tentatively, D is TRBD1 (6 bases). The V gene's germline CDR1 is SEHNR and CDR2 FQNEAQ (reference sequence). V gave up 5 bases and J gave up 4 bases, with 15 bases separating them. The CDR3 is 15 amino acids. The CDR3 is CASSPPGTKNQPQHF. DNA of the CDR3: TGTGCCAGCAGCCCACCAGGGACAAAGAATCAGCCCCAGCATTTT.

The rearrangement uses TRBV18 and TRBJ1-4; 9 bases align to TRBD1. With 3 bases clipped from V and 6 bases from J, the junction kept 2 bases outside the gene matches. The CDR3 is 14 amino acids. CDR1 KGHSH and CDR2 LQKENI come from the germline V gene. The CDR3 coding sequence is TGTGCCAGCTCACCGGGACAGGGCTATGAAAAACTGTTTTTT. This sequence encodes CASSPGQGYEKLFF.

The chain links TRBV6-1 to TRBJ2-1; 8 bases fit TRBD2. This CDR3 comprises 13 residues. Germline V gives CDR1 MNHNS, CDR2 SASEGT. V lost 7 bases and J lost 6; bases outside the gene matches: 5. DNA for the CDR3: TGTGCCAGCAAGGGTAGCGGGATCAATGAGCAGTTCTTC. This encodes CASKGSGINEQFF.

V gene TRBV5-4 combines with J gene TRBJ2-1; D possibly corresponds to TRBD2 (5 bases). This CDR3 region has 13 residues. CDR1 is SGHNT and CDR2 is YYREEE in the germline V gene (reference sequence). Trimming took off 10 bases at V and 7 bases at J, with 18 bases between the two ends. The CDR3 protein is CAAGSASLNEQFF. CDR3 bases: TGTGCCGCCGGGTCGGCTAGCCTAAATGAGCAGTTCTTC.

The chain links TRBV9 to TRBJ2-5; D might be TRBD2 (5 bases). CDR1 and CDR2 (germline): SGDLS, YYNGEE. V lost 0 bases and J lost 1, with 7 bases in between. This CDR3 has 14 residues. Here the CDR3 DNA reads TGTGCCAGCAGCGTAGATGGACTCCAAGAGACCCAGTACTTC. Encoded protein: CASSVDGLQETQYF.

The V call is TRBV10-3, the J call TRBJ1-1, with D possibly TRBD1 on 6 matching bases. The CDR3 runs 15 residues. Germline V CDR1 and CDR2: ENHRY, SYGVKD. Trimming shortened V by 6 bases and J by 0 bases, and 14 bases separated the two germline ends. CDR3 region: CAIRNYRELNTEAFF. CDR3 coding DNA: TGTGCCATCAGAAACTACAGGGAATTGAACACTGAAGCTTTCTTT.

CDR3 sequence: CAISESKGRTEAFF. The CDR3, as DNA: TGTGCCATCAGTGAGTCGAAGGGGAGGACTGAAGCTTTCTTT. The chain employs TRBV10-3 and TRBJ1-1; tentatively, D is TRBD1 (5 bases). Germline loops: CDR1 ENHRY, CDR2 SYGVKD. V lost 0 bases to trimming and J lost 5 bases, with 10 bases between them. The CDR3 contains 14 residues.

The rearrangement joins TRBV4-2 to TRBJ1-3; D call uncertain. Germline lookup yields CDR1 LGHNA and CDR2 YNFKEQ. Trimming pared 0 bases from V and 0 bases from J, leaving 6 bases between. The CDR3 sequence is 15 residues long. CDR3 protein: CASSQDNSSGNTIYF. CDR3 bases: TGTGCCAGCAGCCAAGATAACAGCTCTGGAAACACCATATATTTT.